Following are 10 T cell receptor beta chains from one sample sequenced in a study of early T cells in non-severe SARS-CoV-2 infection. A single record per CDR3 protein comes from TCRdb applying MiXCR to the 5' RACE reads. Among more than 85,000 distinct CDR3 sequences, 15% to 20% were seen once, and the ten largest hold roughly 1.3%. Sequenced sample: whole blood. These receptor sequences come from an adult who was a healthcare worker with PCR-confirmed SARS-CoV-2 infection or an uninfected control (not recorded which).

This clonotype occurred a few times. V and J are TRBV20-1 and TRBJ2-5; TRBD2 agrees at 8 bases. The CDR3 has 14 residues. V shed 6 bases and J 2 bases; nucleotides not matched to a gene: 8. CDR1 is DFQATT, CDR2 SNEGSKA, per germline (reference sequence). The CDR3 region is CSAPGIAGQETQYF. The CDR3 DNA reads TGCAGTGCCCCGGGGATAGCGGGGCAAGAGACCCAGTACTTC.

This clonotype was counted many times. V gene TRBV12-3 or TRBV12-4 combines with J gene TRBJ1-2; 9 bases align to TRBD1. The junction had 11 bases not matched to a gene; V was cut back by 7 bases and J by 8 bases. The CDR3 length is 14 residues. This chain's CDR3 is CASNAQGAFSGYTF. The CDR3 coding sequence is TGTGCCAGCAACGCACAGGGGGCTTTTTCCGGCTACACCTTC.

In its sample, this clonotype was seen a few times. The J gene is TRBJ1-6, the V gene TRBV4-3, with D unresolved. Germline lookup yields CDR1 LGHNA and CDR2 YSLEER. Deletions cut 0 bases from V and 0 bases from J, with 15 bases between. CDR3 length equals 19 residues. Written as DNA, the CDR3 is TGCGCCAGCAGCCAAGATGCACGGGCCGGTAGCTCCTATAATTCACCCCTCCACTTT. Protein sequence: CASSQDARAGSSYNSPLHF.

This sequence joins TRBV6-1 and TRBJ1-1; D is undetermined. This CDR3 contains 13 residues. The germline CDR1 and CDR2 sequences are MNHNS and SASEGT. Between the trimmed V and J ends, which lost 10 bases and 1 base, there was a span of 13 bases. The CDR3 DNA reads TGTGCCACCAATCGAGGTCCGAACACTGAAGCTTTCTTT. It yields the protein CATNRGPNTEAFF.

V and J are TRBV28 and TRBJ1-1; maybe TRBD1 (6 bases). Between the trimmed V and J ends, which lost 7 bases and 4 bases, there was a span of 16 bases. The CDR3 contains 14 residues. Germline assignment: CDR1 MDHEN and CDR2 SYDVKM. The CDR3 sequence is CASIEQRGGTEAFF. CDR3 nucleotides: TGTGCCAGCATTGAACAAAGGGGGGGCACTGAAGCTTTCTTT.

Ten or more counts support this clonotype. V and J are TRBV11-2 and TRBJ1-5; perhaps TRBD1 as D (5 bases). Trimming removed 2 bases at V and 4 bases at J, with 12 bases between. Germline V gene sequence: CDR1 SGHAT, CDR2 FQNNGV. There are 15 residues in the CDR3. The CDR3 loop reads CASSLWSGGNQPQHF. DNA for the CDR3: TGTGCCAGCAGCTTATGGTCCGGGGGGAATCAGCCCCAGCATTTT. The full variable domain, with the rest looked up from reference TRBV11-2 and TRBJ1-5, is EAGVAQSPRYKIIEKRQSVAFWCNPISGHATLYWYQQILGQGPKLLIQFQNNGVVDDSQLPKDRFSAERLKGVDSTLKIQPAKLEDSAVYLCASSLWSGGNQPQHFGDGTRLSIL.

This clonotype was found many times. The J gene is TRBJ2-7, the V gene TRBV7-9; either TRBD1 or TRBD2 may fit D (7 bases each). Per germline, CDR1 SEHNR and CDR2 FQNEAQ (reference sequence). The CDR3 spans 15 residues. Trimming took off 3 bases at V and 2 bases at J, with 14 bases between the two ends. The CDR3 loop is CASSFSGDRAYEQYF. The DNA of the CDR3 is TGTGCCAGCAGCTTCAGCGGGGACAGAGCCTACGAGCAGTACTTC.

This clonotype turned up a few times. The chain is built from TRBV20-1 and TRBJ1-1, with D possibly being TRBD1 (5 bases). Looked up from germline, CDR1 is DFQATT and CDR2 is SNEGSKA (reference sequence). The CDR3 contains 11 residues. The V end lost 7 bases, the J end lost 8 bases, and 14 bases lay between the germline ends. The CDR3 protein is CSVRDQGEAFF. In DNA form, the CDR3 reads TGCAGTGTTCGGGACCAGGGAGAAGCTTTCTTT.

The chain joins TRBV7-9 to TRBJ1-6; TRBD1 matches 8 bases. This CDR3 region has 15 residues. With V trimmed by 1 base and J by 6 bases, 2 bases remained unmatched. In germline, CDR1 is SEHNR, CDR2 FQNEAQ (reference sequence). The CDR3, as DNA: TGTGCCAGCAGCTTAGAGGACAGGGTTAATTCACCCCTCCACTTT. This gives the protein CASSLEDRVNSPLHF.

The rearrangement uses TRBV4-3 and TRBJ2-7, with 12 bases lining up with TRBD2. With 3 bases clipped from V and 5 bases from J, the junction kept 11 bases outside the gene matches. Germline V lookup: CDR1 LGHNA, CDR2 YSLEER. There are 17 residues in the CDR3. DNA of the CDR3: TGCGCCAGCAGCCACGGCCCCGGACTAGCGGGAAGAGACGAGCAGTACTTC. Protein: CASSHGPGLAGRDEQYF.